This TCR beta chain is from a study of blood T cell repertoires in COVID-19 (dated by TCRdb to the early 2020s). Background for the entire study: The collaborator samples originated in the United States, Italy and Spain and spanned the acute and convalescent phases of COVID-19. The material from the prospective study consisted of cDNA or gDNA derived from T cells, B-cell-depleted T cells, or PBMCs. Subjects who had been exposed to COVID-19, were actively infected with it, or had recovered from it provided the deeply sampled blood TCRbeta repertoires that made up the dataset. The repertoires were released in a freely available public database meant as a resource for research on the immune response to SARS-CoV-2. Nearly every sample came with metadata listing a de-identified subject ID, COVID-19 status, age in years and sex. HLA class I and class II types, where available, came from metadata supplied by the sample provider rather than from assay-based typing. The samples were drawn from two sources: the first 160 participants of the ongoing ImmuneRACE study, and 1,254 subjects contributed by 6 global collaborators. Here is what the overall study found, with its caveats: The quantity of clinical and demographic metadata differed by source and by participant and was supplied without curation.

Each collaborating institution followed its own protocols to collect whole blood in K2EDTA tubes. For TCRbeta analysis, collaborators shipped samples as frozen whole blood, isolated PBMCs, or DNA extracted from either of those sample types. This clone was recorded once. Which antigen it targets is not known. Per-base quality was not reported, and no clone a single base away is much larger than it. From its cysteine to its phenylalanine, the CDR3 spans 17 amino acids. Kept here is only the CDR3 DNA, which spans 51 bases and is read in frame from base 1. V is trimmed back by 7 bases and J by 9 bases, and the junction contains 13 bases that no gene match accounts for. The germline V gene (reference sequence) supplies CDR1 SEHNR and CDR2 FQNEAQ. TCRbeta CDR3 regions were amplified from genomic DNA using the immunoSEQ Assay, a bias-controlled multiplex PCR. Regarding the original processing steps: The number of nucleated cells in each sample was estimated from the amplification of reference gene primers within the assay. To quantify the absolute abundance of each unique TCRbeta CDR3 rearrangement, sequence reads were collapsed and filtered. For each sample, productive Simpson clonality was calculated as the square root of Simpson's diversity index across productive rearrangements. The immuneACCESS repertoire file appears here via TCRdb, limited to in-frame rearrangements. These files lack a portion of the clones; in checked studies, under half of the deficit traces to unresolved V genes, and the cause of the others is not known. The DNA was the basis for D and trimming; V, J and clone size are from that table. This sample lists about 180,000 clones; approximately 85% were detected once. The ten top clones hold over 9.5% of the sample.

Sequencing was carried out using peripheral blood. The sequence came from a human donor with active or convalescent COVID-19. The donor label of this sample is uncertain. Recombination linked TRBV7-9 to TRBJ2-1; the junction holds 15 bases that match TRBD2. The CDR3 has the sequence CASTPRGLAGGYVEQFF. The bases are TGTGCCAGCACCCCCCGAGGACTAGCGGGGGGGTACGTTGAGCAGTTCTTC.